This T cell receptor beta chain was captured by sequencing in a study of PD-1 blockade in classical Hodgkin lymphoma. TCRdb's table, derived via immunoSEQ multiplex PCR, lists solely in-frame clones and lacks some. Of 27,000 or so clones in the sample, around 83% are singletons; the top ten hold approximately 2.4%. The sample's time point: cycle 4 day 1 (C4D1), after six to seven weeks of nivolumab. Each and every patient relapsed after autologous stem cell transplantation, and patients got differing brentuximab vedotin exposure. The CD4+ T cells used were purified from thawed PBMCs through magnetic negative selection. Germline V gene sequence: CDR1 LNHDA, CDR2 SQIVND (reference sequence). V gave up 4 bases and J gave up 4 bases; unmatched junction bases: 19. The CDR3 consists of 21 residues.

The chain uses TRBV19 and TRBJ2-1; 13 positions agree with TRBD2. This sequence originates from a human donor with classical Hodgkin lymphoma. The material was CD4+ T cells from blood, obtained before the fourth cycle of nivolumab. The CDR3 region has the DNA TGTGCCAGTAGTAAGGAGAAGGGACTAGCGGGACTTCATCTCTTTTACAATGAGCAGTTCTTC. As protein: CASSKEKGLAGLHLFYNEQFF.